Listed here is a single T cell receptor beta chain. The data stem from a study of shared clonotypes between healthy human individuals. Using immunoSEQ multiplex PCR, the repertoire was profiled, and TCRdb retains in-frame clones only, with some absent. Of about 2.4 million clones in the sample, under 95% were seen once. The CDR3 extends over 14 amino acids. Germline values: CDR1 SNHLY, CDR2 FYNNEI. Trimming pared 4 bases from V and 7 bases from J, leaving 17 bases between. The sequence was collected from a man between 18 and 35 years old in good health. Some clones in this sample may be carry-over from other donors' samples. V usage is TRBV2 and J usage is TRBJ2-7; D may be TRBD1 (6 bases). Specimen: naive CD4+ T cells from PBMCs. The subset was: CD45RA+ positively selected. DNA for the CDR3: TGTGCCAGCAGTGTCGATAACAGGGCGCCGGAGCAGTACTTC. Protein sequence: CASSVDNRAPEQYF.